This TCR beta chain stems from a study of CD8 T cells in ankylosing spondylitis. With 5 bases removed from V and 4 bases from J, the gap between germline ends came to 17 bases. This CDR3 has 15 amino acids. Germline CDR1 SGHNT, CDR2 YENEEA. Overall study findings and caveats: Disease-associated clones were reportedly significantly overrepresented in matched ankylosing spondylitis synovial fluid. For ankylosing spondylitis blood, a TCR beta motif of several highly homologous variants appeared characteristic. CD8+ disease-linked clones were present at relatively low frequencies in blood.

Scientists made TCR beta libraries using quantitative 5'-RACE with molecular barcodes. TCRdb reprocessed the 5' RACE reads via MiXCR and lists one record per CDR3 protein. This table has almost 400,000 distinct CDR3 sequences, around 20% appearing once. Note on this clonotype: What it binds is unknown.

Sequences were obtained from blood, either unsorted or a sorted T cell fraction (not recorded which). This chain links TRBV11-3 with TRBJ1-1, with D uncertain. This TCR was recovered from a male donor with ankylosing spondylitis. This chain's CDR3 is CASSQNPDTRTEAFF. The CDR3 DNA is TGTGCCAGCAGCCAGAACCCAGACACTCGCACTGAAGCTTTCTTT.